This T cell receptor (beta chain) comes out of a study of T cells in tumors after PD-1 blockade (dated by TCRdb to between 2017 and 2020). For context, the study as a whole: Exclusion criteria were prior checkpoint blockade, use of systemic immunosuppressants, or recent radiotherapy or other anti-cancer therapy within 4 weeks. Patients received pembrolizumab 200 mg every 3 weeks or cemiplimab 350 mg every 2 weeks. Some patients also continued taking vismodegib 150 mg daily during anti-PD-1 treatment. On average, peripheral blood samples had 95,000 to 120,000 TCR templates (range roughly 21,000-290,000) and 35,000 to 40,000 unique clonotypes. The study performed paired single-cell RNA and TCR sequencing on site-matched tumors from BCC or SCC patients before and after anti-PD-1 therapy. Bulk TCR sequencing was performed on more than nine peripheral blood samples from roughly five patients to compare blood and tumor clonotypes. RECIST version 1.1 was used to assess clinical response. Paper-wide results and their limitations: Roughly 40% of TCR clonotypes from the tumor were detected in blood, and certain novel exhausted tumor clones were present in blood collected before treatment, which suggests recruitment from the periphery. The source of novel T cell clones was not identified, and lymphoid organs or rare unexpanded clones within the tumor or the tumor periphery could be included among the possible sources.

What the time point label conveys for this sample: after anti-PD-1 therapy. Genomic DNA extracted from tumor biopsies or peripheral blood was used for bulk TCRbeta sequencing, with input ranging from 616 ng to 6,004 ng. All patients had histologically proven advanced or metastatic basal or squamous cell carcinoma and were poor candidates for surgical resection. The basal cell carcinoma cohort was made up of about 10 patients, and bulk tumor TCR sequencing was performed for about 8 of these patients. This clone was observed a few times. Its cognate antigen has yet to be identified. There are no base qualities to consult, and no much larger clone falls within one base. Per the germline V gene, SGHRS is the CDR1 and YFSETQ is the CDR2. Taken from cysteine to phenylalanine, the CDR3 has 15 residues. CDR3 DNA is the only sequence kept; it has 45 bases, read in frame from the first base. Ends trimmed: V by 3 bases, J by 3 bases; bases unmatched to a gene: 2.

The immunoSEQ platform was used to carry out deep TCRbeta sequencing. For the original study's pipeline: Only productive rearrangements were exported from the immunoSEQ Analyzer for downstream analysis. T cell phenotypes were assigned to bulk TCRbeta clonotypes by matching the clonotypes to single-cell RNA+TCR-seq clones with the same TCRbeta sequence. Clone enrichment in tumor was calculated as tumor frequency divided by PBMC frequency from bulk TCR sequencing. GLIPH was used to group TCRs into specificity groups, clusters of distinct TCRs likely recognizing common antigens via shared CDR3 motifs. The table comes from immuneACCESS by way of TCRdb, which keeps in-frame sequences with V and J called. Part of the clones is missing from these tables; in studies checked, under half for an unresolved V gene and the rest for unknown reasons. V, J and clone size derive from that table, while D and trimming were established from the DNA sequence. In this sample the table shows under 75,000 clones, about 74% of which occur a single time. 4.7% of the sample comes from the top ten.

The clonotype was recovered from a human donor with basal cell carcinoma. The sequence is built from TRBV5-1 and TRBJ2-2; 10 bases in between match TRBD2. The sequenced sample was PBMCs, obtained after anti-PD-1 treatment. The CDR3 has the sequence CASSYLAGDTGELFF. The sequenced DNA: TGCGCCAGCAGCTACCTAGCGGGGGACACCGGGGAGCTGTTTTTT.